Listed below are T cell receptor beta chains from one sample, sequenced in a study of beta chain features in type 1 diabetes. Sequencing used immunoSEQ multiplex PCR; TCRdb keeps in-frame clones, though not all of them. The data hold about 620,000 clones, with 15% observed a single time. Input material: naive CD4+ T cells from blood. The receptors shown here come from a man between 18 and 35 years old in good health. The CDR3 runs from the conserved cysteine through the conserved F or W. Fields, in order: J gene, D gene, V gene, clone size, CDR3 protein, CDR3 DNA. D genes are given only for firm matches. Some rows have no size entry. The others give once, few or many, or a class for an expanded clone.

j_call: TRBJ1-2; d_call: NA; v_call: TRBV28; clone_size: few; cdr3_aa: CASGRQDNYGYTF; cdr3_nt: TGTGCCAGCGGTAGACAGGATAACTATGGCTACACCTTC
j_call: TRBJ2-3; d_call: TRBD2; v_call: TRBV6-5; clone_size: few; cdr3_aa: CASSQSGGRPDTQYF; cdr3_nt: TGTGCCAGCAGCCAAAGCGGGGGTAGGCCAGATACGCAGTATTTT
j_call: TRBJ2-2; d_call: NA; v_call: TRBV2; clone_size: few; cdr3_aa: CASSVFAGPNTGELFF; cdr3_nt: TGTGCCAGCAGTGTATTCGCGGGACCGAACACCGGGGAGCTGTTTTTT
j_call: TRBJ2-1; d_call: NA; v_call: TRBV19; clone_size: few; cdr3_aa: CASSIGGGQAGEQFF; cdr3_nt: TGTGCCAGTAGTATTGGTGGGGGGCAGGCCGGTGAGCAGTTCTTC
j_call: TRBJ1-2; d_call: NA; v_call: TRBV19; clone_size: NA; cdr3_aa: CASQWGIYGYTF; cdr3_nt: TGTGCCAGCCAATGGGGAATCTATGGCTACACCTTC
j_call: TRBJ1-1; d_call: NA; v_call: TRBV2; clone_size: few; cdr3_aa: CASSEQGLTEAFF; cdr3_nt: TGTGCCAGCAGTGAGCAGGGTTTAACTGAAGCTTTCTTT
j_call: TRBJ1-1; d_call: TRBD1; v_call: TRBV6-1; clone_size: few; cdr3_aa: CASGSGGRMNTEAFF; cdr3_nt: TGTGCCAGCGGGTCAGGGGGTAGAATGAACACTGAAGCTTTCTTT
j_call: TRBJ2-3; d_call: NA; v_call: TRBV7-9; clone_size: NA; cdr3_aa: CASSFRTGNTDTQYF; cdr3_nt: TGTGCCAGCAGCTTCCGGACGGGAAACACAGATACGCAGTATTTT
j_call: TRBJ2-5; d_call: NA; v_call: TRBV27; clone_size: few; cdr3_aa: CASSLQGVGETQYF; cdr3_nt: TGTGCCAGCAGTTTACAGGGTGTAGGGGAGACCCAGTACTTC
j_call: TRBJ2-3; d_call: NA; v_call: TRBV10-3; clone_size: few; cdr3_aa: CATYSRDPSPGTQYF; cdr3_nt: TGTGCCACCTATTCCCGGGACCCCTCTCCTGGTACGCAGTATTTT
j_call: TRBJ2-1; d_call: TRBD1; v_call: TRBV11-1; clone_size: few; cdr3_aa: CASSTGTGVVDEQFF; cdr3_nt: TGTGCCAGCAGTACCGGGACAGGTGTCGTGGATGAGCAGTTCTTC
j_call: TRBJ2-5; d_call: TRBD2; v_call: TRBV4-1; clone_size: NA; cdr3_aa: CASSHVLAGGPTTQYF; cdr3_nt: TGCGCCAGCAGCCACGTACTAGCGGGAGGGCCTACGACCCAGTACTTC
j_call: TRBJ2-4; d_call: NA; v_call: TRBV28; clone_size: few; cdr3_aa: CASSLGQINIQYF; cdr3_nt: TGTGCCAGCAGTTTAGGACAGATAAACATTCAGTACTTC
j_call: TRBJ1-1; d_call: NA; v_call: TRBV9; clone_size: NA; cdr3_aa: CASSVLTDTEAFF; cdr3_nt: TGTGCCAGCAGCGTACTGACAGACACTGAAGCTTTCTTT
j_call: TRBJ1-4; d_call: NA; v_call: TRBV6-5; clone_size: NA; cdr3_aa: CASALVEKLFF; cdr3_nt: TGTGCCAGCGCGTTAGTTGAAAAACTGTTTTTT
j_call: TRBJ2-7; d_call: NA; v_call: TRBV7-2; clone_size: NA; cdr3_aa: CASSYRGPYEQYF; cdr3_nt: TGTGCCAGCAGCTATCGAGGGCCCTACGAGCAGTACTTC
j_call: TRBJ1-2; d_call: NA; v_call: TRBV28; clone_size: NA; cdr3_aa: CASSLPYSGTRWLFYGYTF; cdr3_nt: TGTGCCAGCAGTTTACCTTATTCTGGCACCCGATGGCTGTTCTATGGCTACACCTTC
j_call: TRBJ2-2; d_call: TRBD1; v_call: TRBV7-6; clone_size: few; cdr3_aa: CASSSPRQGSYGTGELFF; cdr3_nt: TGTGCCAGCAGCTCCCCGAGACAGGGTAGTTATGGCACCGGGGAGCTGTTTTTT
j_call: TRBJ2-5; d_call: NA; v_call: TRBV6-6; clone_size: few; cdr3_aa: CASSYSGRQETQYF; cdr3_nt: TGTGCCAGCAGTTATTCCGGTCGGCAAGAGACCCAGTACTTC
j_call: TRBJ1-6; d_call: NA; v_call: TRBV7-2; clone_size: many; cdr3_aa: CASSLAGGLSPLHF; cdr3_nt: TGTGCCAGCAGCTTAGCGGGGGGCCTTTCACCCCTCCACTTT
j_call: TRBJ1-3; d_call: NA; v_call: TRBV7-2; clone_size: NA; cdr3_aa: CASKRNSGNTIYF; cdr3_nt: TGTGCCAGCAAACGTAACTCTGGAAACACCATATATTTT
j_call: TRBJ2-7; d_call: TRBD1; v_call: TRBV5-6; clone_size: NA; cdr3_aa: CASSLRGTGSYEQYF; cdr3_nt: TGTGCCAGCAGCTTGAGAGGGACAGGCTCCTACGAGCAGTACTTC
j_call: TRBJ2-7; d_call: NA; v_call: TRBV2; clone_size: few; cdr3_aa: CASRRAATYEQYF; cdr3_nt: TGTGCCAGCAGGCGGGCCGCCACTTACGAGCAGTACTTC
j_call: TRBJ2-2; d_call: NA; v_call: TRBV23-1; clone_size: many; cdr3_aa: CASSQSPMPTGELFF; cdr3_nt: TGCGCCAGCAGTCAATCCCCAATGCCCACCGGGGAGCTGTTTTTT
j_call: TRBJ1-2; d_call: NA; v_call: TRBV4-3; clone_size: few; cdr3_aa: CASSHEVTNYGYTF; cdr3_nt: TGCGCCAGCAGCCACGAGGTTACTAACTATGGCTACACCTTC
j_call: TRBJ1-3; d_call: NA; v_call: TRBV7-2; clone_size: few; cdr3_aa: CASSLDPGHIYF; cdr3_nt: TGTGCCAGCAGCTTAGATCCAGGACACATATATTTT
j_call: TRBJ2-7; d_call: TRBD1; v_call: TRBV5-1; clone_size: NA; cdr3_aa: CASSVTGGRNEQYF; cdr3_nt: TGCGCCAGCAGCGTTACAGGGGGCCGGAACGAGCAGTACTTC
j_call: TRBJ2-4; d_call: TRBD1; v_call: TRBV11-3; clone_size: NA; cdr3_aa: CASSLGGQANIQYF; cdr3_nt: TGTGCCAGCAGCTTAGGGGGACAGGCAAACATTCAGTACTTC
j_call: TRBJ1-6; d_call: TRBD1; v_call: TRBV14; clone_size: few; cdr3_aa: CASSQAWTGRPFDYSPLHF; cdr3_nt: TGTGCCAGCAGCCAAGCTTGGACAGGGCGCCCTTTTGATTATTCACCCCTCCACTTT
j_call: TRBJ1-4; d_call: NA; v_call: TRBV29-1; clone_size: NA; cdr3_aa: CSVGRGGEKLFF; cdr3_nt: TGCAGCGTTGGCAGGGGAGGTGAAAAACTGTTTTTT
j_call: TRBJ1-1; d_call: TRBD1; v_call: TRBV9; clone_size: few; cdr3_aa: CASSLRDRVGFTEAFF; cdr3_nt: TGTGCCAGCAGCCTCCGGGACAGGGTAGGGTTCACTGAAGCTTTCTTT
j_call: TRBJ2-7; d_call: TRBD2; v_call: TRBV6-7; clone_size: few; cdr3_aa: CASSPRGGPYEQYF; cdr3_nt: TGTGCCAGCAGTCCCCGCGGGGGTCCCTACGAGCAGTACTTC
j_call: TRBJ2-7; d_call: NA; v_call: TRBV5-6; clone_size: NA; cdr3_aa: CASSRLFRGRYEQYF; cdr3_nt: TGTGCCAGCAGCCGCCTGTTTCGAGGGAGGTACGAGCAGTACTTC
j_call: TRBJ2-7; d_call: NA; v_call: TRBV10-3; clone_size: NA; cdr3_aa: CAISEASSYEQYF; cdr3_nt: TGTGCCATCAGTGAGGCGAGCTCCTACGAGCAGTACTTC
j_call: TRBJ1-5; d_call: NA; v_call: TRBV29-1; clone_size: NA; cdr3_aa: CSVYVGSNSNQPQHF; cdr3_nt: TGCAGCGTATATGTAGGGAGCAATAGCAATCAGCCCCAGCATTTT
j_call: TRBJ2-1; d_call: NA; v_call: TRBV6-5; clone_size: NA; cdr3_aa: CASSLSRFEQFF; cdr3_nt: TGTGCCAGCAGTTTGTCGAGGTTCGAGCAGTTCTTC
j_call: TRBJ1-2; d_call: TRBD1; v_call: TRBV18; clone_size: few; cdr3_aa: CASSYEQGAYGYTF; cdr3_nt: TGTGCCAGCTCCTACGAACAGGGGGCGTATGGCTACACCTTC
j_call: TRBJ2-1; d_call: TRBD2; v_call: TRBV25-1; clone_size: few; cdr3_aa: CASSASGRSSYNEQFF; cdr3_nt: TGTGCCAGCAGTGCTAGCGGGAGGAGCTCCTACAATGAGCAGTTCTTC
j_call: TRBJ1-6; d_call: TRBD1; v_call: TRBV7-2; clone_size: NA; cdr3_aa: CASSRDSNSPLHF; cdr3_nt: TGTGCCAGCAGTCGGGACAGTAATTCACCCCTCCACTTT
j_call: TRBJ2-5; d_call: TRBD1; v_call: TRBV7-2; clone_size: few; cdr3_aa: CASSLAGGTGGFQETQYF; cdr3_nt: TGTGCCAGCAGCTTAGCGGGCGGGACAGGGGGCTTCCAAGAGACCCAGTACTTC
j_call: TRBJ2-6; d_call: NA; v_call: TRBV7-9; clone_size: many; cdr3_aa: CASSVENRVAGANVLTF; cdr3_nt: TGTGCCAGCAGCGTAGAGAACAGGGTGGCTGGGGCCAACGTCCTGACTTTC
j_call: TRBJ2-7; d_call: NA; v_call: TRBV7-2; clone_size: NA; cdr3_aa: CASSFTGHSYEQYF; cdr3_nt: TGTGCCAGCAGCTTTACAGGGCACTCCTACGAGCAGTACTTC
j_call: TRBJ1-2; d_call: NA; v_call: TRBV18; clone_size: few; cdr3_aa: CASSAGIYGYTF; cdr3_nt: TGTGCCAGCTCCGCGGGGATCTATGGCTACACCTTC
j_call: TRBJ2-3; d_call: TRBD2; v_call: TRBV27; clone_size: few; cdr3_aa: CASSSSGSAPQYF; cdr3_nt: TGTGCCAGCAGTTCCAGCGGGAGCGCCCCGCAGTATTTT
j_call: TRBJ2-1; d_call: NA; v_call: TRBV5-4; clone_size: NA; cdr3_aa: CASSLVGRRNHNEQFF; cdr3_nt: TGTGCCAGCAGCTTGGTGGGACGCAGGAATCACAATGAGCAGTTCTTC
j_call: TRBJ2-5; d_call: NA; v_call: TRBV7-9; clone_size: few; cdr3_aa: CASSSFLGRRETQYF; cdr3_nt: TGTGCCAGCAGCTCTTTCCTAGGGAGGCGGGAGACCCAGTACTTC
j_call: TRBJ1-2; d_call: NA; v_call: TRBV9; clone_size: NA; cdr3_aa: CASSVESDRANYGYTF; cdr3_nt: TGTGCCAGCAGCGTAGAGTCGGACAGAGCTAACTATGGCTACACCTTC
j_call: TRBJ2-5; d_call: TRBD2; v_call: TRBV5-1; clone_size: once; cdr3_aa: CASSLGRGLAVQETQYF; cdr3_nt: TGCGCCAGCAGCTTGGGCCGGGGACTAGCGGTTCAAGAGACCCAGTACTTC
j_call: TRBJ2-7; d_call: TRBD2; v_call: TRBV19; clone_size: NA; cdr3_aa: CASSIQLAVSYEQYF; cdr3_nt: TGTGCCAGTAGTATACAACTAGCGGTTTCCTACGAGCAGTACTTC
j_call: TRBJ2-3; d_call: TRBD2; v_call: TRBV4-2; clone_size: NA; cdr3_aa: CASSQDPGLAGASTDTQYF; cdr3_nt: TGTGCCAGCAGCCAAGATCCCGGACTAGCGGGGGCTAGCACAGATACGCAGTATTTT
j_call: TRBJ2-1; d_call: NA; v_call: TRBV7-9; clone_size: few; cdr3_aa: CASSLLYRGQFF; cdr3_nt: TGTGCCAGCAGCTTACTTTACCGTGGGCAGTTCTTC
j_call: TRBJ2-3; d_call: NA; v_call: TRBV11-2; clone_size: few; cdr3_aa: CASSLLSYTDTQYF; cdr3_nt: TGTGCCAGCAGCTTATTGAGTTACACAGATACGCAGTATTTT
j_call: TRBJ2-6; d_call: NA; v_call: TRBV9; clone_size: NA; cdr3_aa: CASSVDGISSGANVLTF; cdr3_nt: TGTGCCAGCAGCGTAGACGGGATTAGCTCTGGGGCCAACGTCCTGACTTTC